This T cell receptor (beta chain) was recorded in a study of vaccination and CD4 T cells after COVID-19. This sample's treatment: roughly 10-day PBMC culture with coronavirus spike peptide pools or control peptides (ViraFEST assay). Sequencing of the DNA from cultured CD4+ T cells was carried out with the Oncomine TCR Beta short-read assay. Researchers extracted genomic DNA from CD4+ T cells that had been cultured. TCRdb fed the PCR reads into MiXCR, producing one record per CDR3 protein. This repertoire shows 10,000 to 15,000 distinct CDR3 sequences, roughly 62% found once; its top ten account for about 12%. V lost 7 bases to trimming and J lost 7 bases, with 10 bases between them. This CDR3 has 13 amino acids. Germline CDR1 is KGHDR and CDR2 is SFDVKD. Whole-study findings and limits: Analysis covered relatively few convalescent patients and lacked any early post-infection timepoints.

Of note for this clonotype: Its antigen is unknown.

The chain employs TRBV24-1 and TRBJ1-6; D is unclear. Sequencing used CD4+ T cells from blood, cultured in vitro. This receptor was identified in a human donor who had recovered from COVID-19. The CDR3 DNA follows: TGTGCCACCAGAAGCAATGGGAATTCACCCCTCCACTTT. Its translation is CATRSNGNSPLHF.